The 24 T cell receptor beta chains listed next were all sequenced from one sample in a study of STAT5B mutations in CD4+ large granular lymphocyte leukemia (dated by TCRdb to between 2021 and 2023). The library was made by the immunoSEQ multiplex PCR assay. Imported from immuneACCESS, the table was reduced by TCRdb to in-frame sequences with V and J called. These copies leave out some clones; in studies compared against another copy, an unresolved V gene accounts for under half, and the cause of the remainder is not known. For this sample the table gives about 30,000 clones, of which around two thirds were detected only once. Jointly, the top ten make up roughly 0.43% of the sample. Sequenced input: CD4+ T cells from blood buffy coats. The receptor source for this set is a human donor in good health.

The chain employs TRBV7-2 and TRBJ2-2; D possibly matches TRBD1 or TRBD2 (5 bases each). V gave up 6 bases and J gave up 0 bases, with 17 bases separating them. CDR3 length: 17 residues. Germline assignment: CDR1 SGHTA and CDR2 FQGNSA. The chain's CDR3 is CASSLPGPDPNTGELFF. The CDR3 region has the DNA TGTGCCAGCAGTTTGCCGGGGCCTGACCCGAACACCGGGGAGCTGTTTTTT.

This clone was observed a few times. The chain carries TRBV1 and TRBJ1-2. TRBV1 is tagged as a pseudogene. The CDR3 runs to 15 residues. The CDR3 protein is CTSSQDETGVDGYTF. The CDR3, as DNA: TGCACCAGCAGCCAAGATGAGACGGGAGTGGATGGCTACACCTTC.

The CDR3 is CASSVRTGTSTDTQYF. The CDR3 DNA sequence: TGTGCCAGCAGTGTTAGGACAGGGACCAGCACAGATACGCAGTATTTT. The chain couples TRBV6-1 to TRBJ2-3; TRBD1 aligns across 8 bases. The CDR3 length is 16 residues. V trimming: 4 bases; J trimming: 0 bases; junction bases outside the gene matches: 6. Germline V gene sequence: CDR1 MNHNS, CDR2 SASEGT.

The chain recombines TRBV6-1 with TRBJ1-6; D gene uncertain. Trimming shortened V by 8 bases and J by 4 bases, and 15 bases separated the two germline ends. The CDR3 contains 15 residues. Per germline, CDR1 MNHNS and CDR2 SASEGT. CDR3 sequence: CASQPSLEYNSPLHF. The CDR3 DNA reads as TGTGCCAGCCAACCATCCCTCGAGTATAATTCACCCCTCCACTTT.

The CDR3 nucleotides read TGCGCCAGCAGCCCCGGGGGAGCGGGGGCTAATGAGCAGTTCTTC. Protein: CASSPGGAGANEQFF. The V gene is TRBV5-1, the J gene TRBJ2-1; 8 bases match TRBD2. CDR1 SGHRS and CDR2 YFSETQ come from the germline V gene. The CDR3 spans 15 residues. The junction had 10 bases not matched to a gene; V was cut back by 4 bases and J by 7 bases.

This chain joins TRBV30 and TRBJ1-2; D is uncertain. The CDR3 is 15 amino acids. The V and J ends lost 0 bases and 0 bases respectively, with 11 bases between them. The V gene's germline CDR1 is GTSNPN and CDR2 SVGIG (reference sequence). CDR3 in amino acids: CAWSVFGAANYGYTF. CDR3 nucleotides: TGTGCCTGGAGTGTTTTTGGTGCGGCTAACTATGGCTACACCTTC.

This chain joins TRBV6-1 and TRBJ1-6, with TRBD1 matching 7 bases. The V segment lost 5 bases and the J segment 5 bases; nucleotides outside the gene matches: 6. This CDR3 is 15 amino acids long. CDR1 is MNHNS and CDR2 is SASEGT in the germline V gene. The DNA of the CDR3 is TGTGCCAGCAGTACAGGGGACACTGATAATTCACCCCTCCACTTT. Translation: CASSTGDTDNSPLHF.

This clone was counted a few times. The V gene is TRBV5-5, the J gene TRBJ2-7, with D possibly being TRBD1 or TRBD2 (7 bases each). The CDR3 is made up of 13 amino acids. CDR1 is SGHKS and CDR2 is YYEKEE in the germline V gene (reference sequence). The V and J ends lost 4 bases and 6 bases respectively, with 14 bases between them. The CDR3 region is CASSLTGEGEQYF. As DNA, the CDR3 is TGTGCCAGCAGCCTTACAGGGGAGGGCGAGCAGTACTTC. Together with reference TRBV5-5 and TRBJ2-7, the CDR3 gives the full variable domain: DAGVTQSPTHLIKTRGQQVTLRCSPISGHKSVSWYQQVLGQGPQFIFQYYEKEERGRGNFPDRFSARQFPNYSSELNVNALLLGDSALYLCASSLTGEGEQYFGPGTRLTVT.

The J gene is TRBJ1-1, the V gene TRBV10-3; a weak D match, TRBD1 (6 bases). The CDR3 extends over 14 amino acids. Trimming stripped 7 bases from V and 0 bases from J, with 12 bases between. The germline gives CDR1 ENHRY, CDR2 SYGVKD. In DNA, the CDR3 is TGTGCCATCATCCGGGACACCTTGAACACTGAAGCTTTCTTT. This codes for CAIIRDTLNTEAFF.

The rearrangement links TRBV5-4 to TRBJ1-2, with 8 bases fitting TRBD1. Germline V lookup: CDR1 SGHNT, CDR2 YYREEE (reference sequence). This CDR3 has 17 residues. After removal of 4 bases from V and 4 bases from J, the junction contained 15 bases not matched to a gene. In DNA form, the CDR3 reads TGTGCCAGCAGCCCGGTCCCAGGGGGCTCGCTCAGCTATGGCTACACCTTC. Its protein product is CASSPVPGGSLSYGYTF.

CDR3 protein: CASSRDASRETQYF. The DNA for the CDR3 is TGTGCCAGCAGCCGAGACGCGAGTCGAGAGACCCAGTACTTC. This rearrangement joins TRBV7-8 to TRBJ2-5; D gene ambiguous. The CDR3 has 14 residues. Between the trimmed V and J ends, which lost 5 bases and 4 bases, there was a span of 14 bases. Per the germline V gene, CDR1 is SGHVS and CDR2 is FQNEAQ.

The chain joins TRBV6-5 to TRBJ2-7; TRBD1 is a possible D gene (5 bases). Germline V gene data show CDR1 as MNHEY and CDR2 as SVGAGI. V was shortened by 6 bases and J by 6 bases, with 9 bases between the two germline ends. There are 11 residues in the CDR3. This CDR3 is CASRRQGEQYF. Here the CDR3 DNA reads TGTGCCAGCAGACGTCAGGGCGAGCAGTACTTC.

This clone was recorded only once. The chain recombines TRBV2 with TRBJ2-6, with unresolved D. V was pared by 3 bases and J by 0 bases, with 6 bases between. Germline loops: CDR1 SNHLY, CDR2 FYNNEI. There are 15 residues in the CDR3. CDR3 nucleotides: TGTGCCAGCAGTGAGGGTAGCTCTGGGGCCAACGTCCTGACTTTC. Translating gives CASSEGSSGANVLTF.

The genes are TRBV19 and TRBJ2-7, with 13 bases that match TRBD2. Germline V CDR1 and CDR2: LNHDA, SQIVND (reference sequence). This CDR3 has 15 residues. After removal of 4 bases from V and 7 bases from J, the junction contained 7 bases not matched to a gene. The CDR3 nucleotides read TGTGCCAGTAGTAGACGACTAGCGGGGGGTGATGAGCAGTACTTC. Its protein is CASSRRLAGGDEQYF.

The rearrangement uses TRBV9 and TRBJ2-7, with 10 bases aligning to TRBD2. V shed 4 bases and J 6 bases; nucleotides not matched to a gene: 13. The CDR3 totals 16 residues. Per the germline V gene, CDR1 is SGDLS and CDR2 is YYNGEE. In nucleotides, the CDR3 is TGTGCCAGCAGCTCCAAGCCCAGCGGGGGGGGTCTCGAGCAGTACTTC. Its translation is CASSSKPSGGGLEQYF.

This clone turned up a few times. The chain has TRBV28 and TRBJ1-1; the D is unclear. The length of the CDR3 is 13 residues. From germline, CDR1 is MDHEN and CDR2 SYDVKM. The CDR3 spells CAGRRSMNTEAFF. As DNA, the CDR3 is TGTGCAGGGAGACGGAGCATGAACACTGAAGCTTTCTTT.

The rearrangement links TRBV7-6 to TRBJ2-3; 9 nucleotides line up with TRBD2. J lost 8 bases, V lost 0 bases, and 9 bases had no gene match. Germline V lookup: CDR1 SGHVS, CDR2 FNYEAQ. The CDR3 sequence is 16 residues long. Here the CDR3 DNA reads TGTGCCAGCAGCTTAGCTGGCGGGGGGGCCAGCGGTACGCAGTATTTT. Translation gives CASSLAGGGASGTQYF.

The V call is TRBV9, the J call TRBJ1-2; D unclear. With 0 bases removed from V and 1 base from J, the gap between germline ends came to 4 bases. The length of the CDR3 is 13 residues. Germline values: CDR1 SGDLS, CDR2 YYNGEE. CDR3 region: CASSVGRNYGYTF. The CDR3 DNA is TGTGCCAGCAGCGTAGGCCGTAACTATGGCTACACCTTC.

This chain links TRBV7-9 with TRBJ1-2; D gene unclear. Germline V gene data show CDR1 as SEHNR and CDR2 as FQNEAQ (reference sequence). The CDR3 has 15 amino acids. V lost 0 bases and J 2 bases, leaving 10 bases between the germline ends. The CDR3 loop is CASSLAMGTNYGYTF. CDR3 DNA sequence: TGTGCCAGCAGCTTAGCAATGGGCACCAACTATGGCTACACCTTC.

The genes are TRBV6-1 and TRBJ1-5; TRBD1 agrees at 7 bases. The CDR3 loop spans 14 amino acids. CDR1 is MNHNS, CDR2 SASEGT, per germline. With 7 bases clipped from V and 5 bases from J, the junction kept 8 bases outside the gene matches. In DNA, the CDR3 is TGTGCCAGCACCAACAGGGGTGGTCATCAGCCCCAGCATTTT. This encodes CASTNRGGHQPQHF.

The chain links TRBV9 to TRBJ2-7, with 8 bases fitting TRBD2. Germline loops: CDR1 SGDLS, CDR2 YYNGEE. The trim removed 0 bases at V and 6 bases at J, leaving 8 bases unmatched. This CDR3 spans 15 amino acids. CDR3 coding DNA: TGTGCCAGCAGCGTAGCTGCGGGGGGTATCGGCGAGCAGTACTTC. It yields the protein CASSVAAGGIGEQYF.

The rearrangement links TRBV7-3 to TRBJ1-5; no clear D. Per the germline V gene, CDR1 is SGHTA and CDR2 is FQGTGA. The CDR3 spans 13 residues. V was shortened by 4 bases and J by 6 bases, with 10 bases between the two germline ends. The CDR3 is CASSSNPGQPQHF. The CDR3, as DNA: TGTGCCAGCAGCTCTAATCCCGGTCAGCCCCAGCATTTT.

The DNA of the CDR3 is TGTGCCAGCAGTCGACAGGGTTCCTACGAGCAGTACTTC. It yields the protein CASSRQGSYEQYF. V and J are TRBV2 and TRBJ2-7; TRBD1 matches 7 bases. CDR1 SNHLY and CDR2 FYNNEI come from the germline V gene. V shed 5 bases, J shed 1 base, and the junction held 2 bases outside the gene matches. The CDR3 spans 13 residues.

This clone has more than one count but fewer than ten. This chain uses TRBV9 with TRBJ2-7, with D possibly being TRBD1 (5 bases). The germline V gene encodes CDR1 SGDLS and CDR2 YYNGEE. The CDR3 contains 15 residues. Trimming cost V 4 bases and J 0 bases, with 14 bases left between them. For the CDR3, the DNA is TGTGCCAGCAGCCCCAACAGACAGAGCTCCTACGAGCAGTACTTC. It is translated as CASSPNRQSSYEQYF.